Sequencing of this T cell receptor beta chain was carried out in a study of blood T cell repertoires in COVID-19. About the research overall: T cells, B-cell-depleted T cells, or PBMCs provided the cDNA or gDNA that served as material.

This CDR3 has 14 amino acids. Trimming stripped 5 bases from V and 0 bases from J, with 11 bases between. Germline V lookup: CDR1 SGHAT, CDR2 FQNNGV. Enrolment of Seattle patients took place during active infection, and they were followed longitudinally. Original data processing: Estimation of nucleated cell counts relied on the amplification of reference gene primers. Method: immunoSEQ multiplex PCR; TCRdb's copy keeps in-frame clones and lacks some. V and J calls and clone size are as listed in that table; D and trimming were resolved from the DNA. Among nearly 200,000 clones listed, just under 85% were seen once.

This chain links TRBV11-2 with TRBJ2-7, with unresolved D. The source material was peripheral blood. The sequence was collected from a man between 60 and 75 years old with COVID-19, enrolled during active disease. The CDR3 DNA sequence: TGTGCCAGCAGCCTACCTCAGGCCTCCTACGAGCAGTACTTC. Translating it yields CASSLPQASYEQYF.